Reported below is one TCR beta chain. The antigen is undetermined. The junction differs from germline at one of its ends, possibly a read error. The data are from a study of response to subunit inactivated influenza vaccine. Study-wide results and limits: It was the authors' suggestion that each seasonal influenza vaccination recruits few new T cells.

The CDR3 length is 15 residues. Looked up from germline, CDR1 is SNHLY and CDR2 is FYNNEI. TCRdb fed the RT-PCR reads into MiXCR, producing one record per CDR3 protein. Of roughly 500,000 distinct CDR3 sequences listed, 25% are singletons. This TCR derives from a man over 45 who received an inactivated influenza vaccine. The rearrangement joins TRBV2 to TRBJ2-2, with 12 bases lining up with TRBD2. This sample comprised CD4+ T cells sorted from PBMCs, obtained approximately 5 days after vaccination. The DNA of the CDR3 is TGTGCCAGCAGTGTTGGACTAGCGGGGACCGGGGAGCTGTTATTT. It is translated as CASSVGLAGTGELLF.